The 26 T cell receptor beta chains below all came from one sample that was sequenced in a study of blood T cell repertoires in COVID-19. Libraries were prepared by immunoSEQ multiplex PCR; TCRdb keeps only in-frame clonotypes and omits some of them. The sample has 95,000 or so clones, about four fifths seen once. Material: peripheral blood. The receptors were sampled from a woman of 80 years or more with active or convalescent COVID-19.

In this sample, this clone turned up once. This chain joins TRBV28 and TRBJ1-2; D is undetermined. V lost 5 bases to trimming and J lost 8 bases, with 6 bases between them. Germline V gene lookup returns CDR1 MDHEN and CDR2 SYDVKM. CDR3 size: 10 residues. CDR3 nucleotide sequence: TGTGCCAGCAGTCGTCGGGGCTACACCTTC. It translates to CASSRRGYTF.

The rearrangement links TRBV19 to TRBJ1-5; 7 nucleotides line up with TRBD1. The junction had 7 bases not matched to a gene; V was cut back by 7 bases and J by 7 bases. From germline, CDR1 is LNHDA and CDR2 SQIVND (reference sequence). This CDR3 is built from 13 residues. DNA of the CDR3: TGTGCCAGTAATACCGACAGGGACCAGCCCCAGCATTTT. Amino acid sequence: CASNTDRDQPQHF.

This chain connects TRBV5-4 to TRBJ2-1, with 7 bases identical to TRBD1. Per the germline V gene, CDR1 is SGHNT and CDR2 is YYREEE (reference sequence). The V gene end was trimmed by 4 bases and the J gene end by 5 bases; junction bases not matched to a gene: 9. The CDR3 totals 15 residues. CDR3 nucleotides: TGTGCCAGCAGCCTACGACAGGGAGCGAACAATGAGCAGTTCTTC. Amino acid sequence: CASSLRQGANNEQFF.

V is TRBV18 and J is TRBJ1-1; 9 nucleotides agree with TRBD1. Germline V gene data show CDR1 as KGHSH and CDR2 as LQKENI. This CDR3 has 15 residues. The junction had 7 bases not matched to a gene; V was cut back by 2 bases and J by 6 bases. The CDR3 is CASSPVTGGTAEAFF. The CDR3 coding sequence is TGTGCCAGCTCACCAGTGACAGGGGGAACGGCTGAAGCTTTCTTT. The whole variable domain, filled in from reference TRBV18 and TRBJ1-1, reads NAGVMQNPRHLVRRRGQEARLRCSPMKGHSHVYWYRQLPEEGLKFMVYLQKENIIDESGMPKERFSAEFPKEGPSILRIQQVVRGDSAAYFCASSPVTGGTAEAFFGQGTRLTVV.

The V call is TRBV19, the J call TRBJ1-2; 9 nucleotides align to TRBD1. Germline CDR1 reads LNHDA; CDR2 reads SQIVND (reference sequence). With 2 bases clipped from V and 6 bases from J, the junction kept 7 bases outside the gene matches. This CDR3 is built from 15 residues. The CDR3 DNA sequence: TGTGCCAGTAGTATAACAGGGGGCCGAGAGAATGGCTACACCTTC. Residues: CASSITGGRENGYTF.

The chain recombines TRBV7-8 with TRBJ1-1, with 7 bases fitting TRBD1. Germline CDR1 is SGHVS and CDR2 is FQNEAQ. The CDR3 spans 13 residues. V dropped 6 bases and J dropped 3; count of bases not matched to a gene: 4. Here the CDR3 DNA reads TGTGCCAGCAGTCAGGGGGGTGACACTGAAGCTTTCTTT. Translation: CASSQGGDTEAFF.

This clone was observed a single time. This rearrangement joins TRBV5-6 to TRBJ2-1; D may be TRBD2 (5 bases). V lost 0 bases and J 0 bases, leaving 10 bases between the germline ends. The germline V gene encodes CDR1 SGHDT and CDR2 YYEEEE. The CDR3 extends over 16 amino acids. CDR3 amino acids: CASSLVAGSSYNEQFF. The CDR3 nucleotides read TGTGCCAGCAGCTTGGTCGCGGGTAGCTCCTACAATGAGCAGTTCTTC.

The gene calls are TRBV4-3 and TRBJ2-2; no definite D call. V dropped 0 bases and J dropped 3 bases, with 5 bases sitting between them. The CDR3 sequence is 14 residues long. Germline CDR1 is LGHNA and CDR2 is YSLEER. The CDR3 protein is CASSQDLHTGELFF. The CDR3 nucleotides are TGCGCCAGCAGCCAAGACCTACACACCGGGGAGCTGTTTTTT.

V and J are TRBV12-3 or TRBV12-4 and TRBJ1-1, with D tentatively TRBD1 (6 bases). The germline V and J ends were trimmed by 4 bases and 7 bases, with 10 bases remaining between them. CDR3 length equals 12 residues. The CDR3 DNA is TGTGCCAGCAGTTATCAGGGGTATGAAGCTTTCTTT. This sequence encodes CASSYQGYEAFF.

A word on this clone: One end of the junction varies from germline; a read error may be responsible. J is TRBJ2-7 and V is TRBV5-1, with 8 bases that match TRBD1. Germline CDR1 SGHRS, CDR2 YFSETQ. This CDR3 contains 14 residues. Here the CDR3 reads CASSPRTGTGEQYF. CDR3 coding DNA: TGTGCCAGCAGCCCTAGGACAGGGACAGGCGAGCAGTACTTC.

With regard to this clone: Its ends do not fully match the called genes, so a read error is possible. This chain uses TRBV5-1 with TRBJ1-2; 7 bases are a match to TRBD1. Germline V gives CDR1 SGHRS, CDR2 YFSETQ. This CDR3 is built from 14 residues. DNA for the CDR3: TGTGCCAGCAGCCCAGGGGGTACTAACTATGGCTACACCTTC. This translates into CASSPGGTNYGYTF.

The chain carries TRBV5-1 and TRBJ2-1, with TRBD2 matching 8 bases. The germline gives CDR1 SGHRS, CDR2 YFSETQ. The CDR3 length is 15 residues. The V and J ends lost 7 bases and 10 bases, in that order; junction bases with no gene match: 16. The CDR3 region has the DNA TGCGCCAGCGGCCTGGGTAGCGGGACGTTCGGGGAGCAGTTCTTC. It specifies CASGLGSGTFGEQFF.

This clone was counted once. V usage is TRBV9 and J usage is TRBJ2-1, with D perhaps matching TRBD2 (6 bases). Trimming cost V 0 bases and J 5 bases, with 12 bases left between them. This CDR3 has 15 amino acids. The germline gives CDR1 SGDLS, CDR2 YYNGEE. The CDR3, as DNA: TGTGCCAGCAGCGTAGAAGTGAGCGGGCACAATGAGCAGTTCTTC. It yields the protein CASSVEVSGHNEQFF. The full variable domain, completed using reference TRBV9 and TRBJ2-1, is DSGVTQTPKHLITATGQRVTLRCSPRSGDLSVYWYQQSLDQGLQFLIQYYNGEERAKGNILERFSAQQFPDLHSELNLSSLELGDSALYFCASSVEVSGHNEQFFGPGTRLTVL.

The V gene is TRBV23-1, the J gene TRBJ1-4; D possibly corresponds to TRBD1 (6 bases). TRBV23-1 is known as an ORF, though its function is uncertain. The V end was cut by 7 bases, the J end by 8 bases, with 14 bases between. This CDR3 contains 13 residues. The CDR3 here is CASTDRRGEKLFF. For the CDR3, the DNA is TGCGCCAGCACCGACAGGAGAGGAGAAAAACTGTTTTTT.

The chain employs TRBV5-1 and TRBJ2-7; TRBD1 matches at 8 bases. The length of the CDR3 is 14 residues. CDR1 and CDR2 from the germline V gene are SGHRS and YFSETQ. V was pared by 5 bases and J by 3 bases, with 7 bases of the junction left unmatched. CDR3 loop: CASSTTGAYYEQYF. Here the CDR3 DNA reads TGCGCCAGCAGTACGACAGGGGCTTACTACGAGCAGTACTTC.

This rearrangement joins TRBV9 to TRBJ1-5, with unresolved D. V was shortened by 0 bases and J by 2 bases, with 9 bases between the two germline ends. The CDR3 covers 15 residues. Germline V gene lookup returns CDR1 SGDLS and CDR2 YYNGEE. In nucleotides, the CDR3 is TGTGCCAGCAGCGTAGGTGGTAGCGGCAATCAGCCCCAGCATTTT. Translation gives CASSVGGSGNQPQHF.

The genes are TRBV7-9 and TRBJ2-7, with TRBD2 matching 13 bases. There are 15 residues in the CDR3. Germline CDR1 reads SEHNR; CDR2 reads FQNEAQ (reference sequence). V lost 5 bases and J lost 0; bases outside the gene matches: 1. CDR3 bases: TGTGCCAGCAGCCGGACTAGCGGGAGCTCCTACGAGCAGTACTTC. It translates to CASSRTSGSSYEQYF.

The V and J genes are TRBV6-5 and TRBJ2-7; 13 nucleotides line up with TRBD2. The CDR3 sequence is 15 residues long. From germline, CDR1 is MNHEY and CDR2 SVGAGI. J gave up 6 bases and V 6 bases, and 8 bases lay outside the gene matches. CDR3 sequence: CASRRLAGGIPEQYF. Written as DNA, the CDR3 is TGTGCCAGCAGACGACTAGCGGGAGGTATTCCCGAGCAGTACTTC.

To note about this clone: A read error may produce the germline difference seen at one junction end. The chain uses TRBV5-1 and TRBJ2-7, with D possibly being TRBD2 (6 bases). Germline V lookup: CDR1 SGHRS, CDR2 YFSETQ. The CDR3 totals 14 residues. CDR3 coding DNA: TGTGCCAGCAGCTTGCTTCCGGGAGCTGGCGAGCAGTACTTC. Translation gives CASSLLPGAGEQYF.

V usage is TRBV5-6 and J usage is TRBJ1-1, with 10 positions matching TRBD1. Per the germline V gene, CDR1 is SGHDT and CDR2 is YYEEEE. The V gene end was trimmed by 4 bases and the J gene end by 7 bases; junction bases not matched to a gene: 7. This CDR3 spans 14 amino acids. This CDR3 is CASSRQGATYEAFF. The CDR3 DNA sequence: TGTGCCAGCAGCCGACAGGGGGCGACCTATGAAGCTTTCTTT. The complete variable domain, with remaining parts taken from reference TRBV5-6 and TRBJ1-1, reads DAGVTQSPTHLIKTRGQQVTLRCSPKSGHDTVSWYQQALGQGPQFIFQYYEEEERQRGNFPDRFSGHQFPNYSSELNVNALLLGDSALYLCASSRQGATYEAFFGQGTRLTVV.

This sequence joins TRBV7-3 and TRBJ2-7, with 14 bases lining up with TRBD2. V shed 5 bases, J shed 5 bases, and the junction held 14 bases outside the gene matches. Germline CDR1 reads SGHTA; CDR2 reads FQGTGA. CDR3 length equals 18 residues. CDR3: CASSPRLAGGPVRHEQYF. The CDR3 DNA sequence: TGTGCCAGCAGCCCTCGACTAGCGGGAGGGCCGGTGCGGCACGAGCAGTACTTC.

The V and J genes are TRBV2 and TRBJ2-1, with 7 positions matching TRBD2. This CDR3 is 14 amino acids long. The V and J ends lost 11 bases and 4 bases, in that order; junction bases with no gene match: 11. CDR1 is SNHLY, CDR2 FYNNEI, per germline. The CDR3 DNA reads TGTGCCGGACCGGAGGGAGGGCCATACAATGAGCAGTTCTTC. Encoded protein: CAGPEGGPYNEQFF.

The V gene is TRBV25-1, the J gene TRBJ2-7, with 9 nucleotides matching TRBD2. With 6 bases clipped from V and 3 bases from J, the junction kept 6 bases outside the gene matches. Germline CDR1 reads MGHDK; CDR2 reads SYGVNS. The CDR3 is 14 amino acids. The CDR3 is CASSLLAGGYEQYF. DNA for the CDR3: TGTGCCAGCAGCCTACTAGCGGGCGGCTACGAGCAGTACTTC.

CDR3 sequence: CASSGQGAGTEAFF. In DNA, the CDR3 is TGCGCCAGCAGCGGACAGGGGGCGGGCACTGAAGCTTTCTTT. The chain uses TRBV5-1 and TRBJ1-1, with 11 positions matching TRBD1. With 4 bases clipped from V and 4 bases from J, the junction kept 3 bases outside the gene matches. Germline assignment: CDR1 SGHRS and CDR2 YFSETQ. The CDR3 contains 14 residues.

The chain links TRBV6-4 to TRBJ2-3; TRBD1 is a possible D gene (5 bases). Germline V gene data show CDR1 as MRHNA and CDR2 as SNTAGT. Trimming left V 2 bases short and J 6 bases short, with 15 bases between. This CDR3 spans 15 amino acids. CDR3 in DNA: TGTGCCAGCAGTGACCAGGGATTTGGGTCTGATACGCAGTATTTT. This encodes CASSDQGFGSDTQYF.

J is TRBJ1-3 and V is TRBV14; D is undetermined. The germline V gene encodes CDR1 SGHDN and CDR2 FVKESK. CDR3 length equals 13 residues. V lost 0 bases, J lost 2 bases, and 2 bases lay in between. The CDR3 coding sequence is TGTGCCAGCAGCCAAGATACTGGAAACACCATATATTTT. Translated, it gives CASSQDTGNTIYF.